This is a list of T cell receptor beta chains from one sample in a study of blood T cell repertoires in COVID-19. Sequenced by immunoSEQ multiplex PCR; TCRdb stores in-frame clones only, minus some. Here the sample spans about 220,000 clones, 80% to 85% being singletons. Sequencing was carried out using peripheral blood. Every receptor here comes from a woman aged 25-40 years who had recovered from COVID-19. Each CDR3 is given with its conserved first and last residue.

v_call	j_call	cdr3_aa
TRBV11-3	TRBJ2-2	CASSLSGELFF
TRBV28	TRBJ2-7	CASSFPPGLAGGPRAYEQYF
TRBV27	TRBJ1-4	CASTRAGLTNEKLFF
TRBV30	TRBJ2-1	CAWIAGAGYNEQFF
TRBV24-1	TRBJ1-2	CATSDPGHGNYGYTF
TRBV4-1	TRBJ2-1	CASSQDKGTGTNEQFF
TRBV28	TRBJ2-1	CASSLSDSIPPYNEQFF
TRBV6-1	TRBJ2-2	CASSEFWQGVMAGELFF
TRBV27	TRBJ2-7	CASSLLGTIRSEQYF
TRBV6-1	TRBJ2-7	CASSDGAGGSYEQYF
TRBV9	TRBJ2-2	CASSVFRTGSAELFF
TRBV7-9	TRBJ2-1	CASSLEGRTSQVF
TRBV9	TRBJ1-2	CASSPGQGDYYGYTF
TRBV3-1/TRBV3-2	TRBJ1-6	CASSQSRGDSRGSPLHF
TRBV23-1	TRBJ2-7	CAGSCGGYEQYF
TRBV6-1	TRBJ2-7	CASSDGSGRTYEQYF
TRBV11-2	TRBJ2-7	CASSRTGTGEQYF
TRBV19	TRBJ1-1	CASSLTGGTSEAFF
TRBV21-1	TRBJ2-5	CASSKRETQYF
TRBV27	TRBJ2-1	CASRVAGRVGNEQFF
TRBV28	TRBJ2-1	CASSPPSVYNEQFF
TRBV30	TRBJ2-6	CAWGRAGANVLTF
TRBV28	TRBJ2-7	CASSSPGQGLYEQYF
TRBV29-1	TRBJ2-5	CSGHMAAGETQYF
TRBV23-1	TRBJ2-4	CASSHGGAKNIQYF
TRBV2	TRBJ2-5	CASSDGLAGSETQYF
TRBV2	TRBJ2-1	CASSISGSLYNEQFF
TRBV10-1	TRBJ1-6	CASSQGFGSPLHF
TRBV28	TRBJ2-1	CASVLRLSTYNEQFF
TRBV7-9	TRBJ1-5	CASSFGQNSNQPQHF
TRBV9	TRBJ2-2	CASSPWTGRTGELFF
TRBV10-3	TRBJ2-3	CAISESGTGIDTQYF
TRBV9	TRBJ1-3	CASSPRDRDGNTIYF
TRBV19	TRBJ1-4	CASSAQATNEKLFF
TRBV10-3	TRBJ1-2	CATKNRDAYGYTF
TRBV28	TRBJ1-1	CASWRNTEAFF
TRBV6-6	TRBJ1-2	CASSPLWTGDYGYTF
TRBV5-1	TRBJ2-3	CASSQLRSSGSGADTQYF
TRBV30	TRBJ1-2	CAWRWAGVGSYTF
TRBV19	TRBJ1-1	CASSGRANTEAFF
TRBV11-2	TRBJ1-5	CASSPIIVGDQPQHF
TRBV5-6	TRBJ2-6	CASSYRQALSGANVLTF
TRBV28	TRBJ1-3	CASSPRTGVNTIYF
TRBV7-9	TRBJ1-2	CASSLGVARGGYTF
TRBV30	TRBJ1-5	CAWSPGGFDQPQHF
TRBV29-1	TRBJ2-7	CSGGDQGPYEQYF
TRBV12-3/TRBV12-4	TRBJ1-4	CASSPHSAGRRNF
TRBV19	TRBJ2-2	CASNPPGTGELFF